This T cell receptor beta chain derives from a study of cytotoxic CD8 clonotypes in ibrutinib-treated CLL. Study in general: Patient counts were around 12 relapsed/refractory, more than 14 treatment-naive and under 18 IGHV unmutated. Averaging across samples gave approximately 260,000 productive templates and approximately 87,000 productive rearrangements. General study points: Contraction or stability on treatment was seen for public clonotypes, which were uncommon. Baseline clonality, above age-matched healthy donor levels, tracked circulating CD8+ T-cell counts.

Some clones are missing from TCRdb's copy, which holds only in-frame ones; the method was immunoSEQ multiplex PCR. The table includes some 92,000 clones, around 77% detected once. Germline CDR1 reads KGHSH; CDR2 reads LQKENI. This CDR3 contains 13 residues. V dropped 2 bases and J dropped 5 bases, with 6 bases sitting between them. Remarks on this clone: Its target is unknown.

The sample here was PBMCs, taken after 24 months of ibrutinib treatment. V gene TRBV18 combines with J gene TRBJ1-4; D unresolved. This receptor was taken from a human donor with chronic lymphocytic leukemia. The CDR3 reads CASSPDSNEKLFF. The CDR3 nucleotides are TGTGCCAGCTCACCAGACTCAAATGAAAAACTGTTTTTT.